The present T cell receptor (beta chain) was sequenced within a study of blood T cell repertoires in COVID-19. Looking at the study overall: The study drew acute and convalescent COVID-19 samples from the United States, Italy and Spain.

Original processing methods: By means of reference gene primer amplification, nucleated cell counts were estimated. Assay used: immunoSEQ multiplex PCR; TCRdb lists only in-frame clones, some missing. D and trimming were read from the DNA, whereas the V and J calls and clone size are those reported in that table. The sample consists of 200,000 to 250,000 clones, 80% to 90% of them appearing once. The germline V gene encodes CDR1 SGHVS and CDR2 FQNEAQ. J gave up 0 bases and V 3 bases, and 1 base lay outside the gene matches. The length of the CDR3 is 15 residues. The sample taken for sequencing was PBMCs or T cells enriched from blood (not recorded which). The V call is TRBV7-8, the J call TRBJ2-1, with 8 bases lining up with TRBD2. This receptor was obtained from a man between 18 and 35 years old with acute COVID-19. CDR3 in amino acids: CASSFTSGSYNEQFF. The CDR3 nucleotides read TGTGCCAGCAGCTTCACTAGCGGCTCCTACAATGAGCAGTTCTTC.